This T cell receptor (beta chain) was captured by sequencing in a study of blood T cell repertoires in COVID-19. The V gene lost 5 bases and the J gene lost 2 bases, with 16 bases spanning the gap. The V gene's germline CDR1 is MNHEY and CDR2 SVGAGI. The CDR3 runs 15 residues. The protocol was immunoSEQ multiplex PCR, while the TCRdb copy is restricted to in-frame clones and leaves out a portion. The data contain tens of thousands of clones, 70% to 75% of them seen just once; the ten biggest clones take up about 20%. This sequence joins TRBV6-5 and TRBJ2-7, with D maybe TRBD1 (6 bases). This TCR came from a man aged 55 to 69 with acute or convalescent COVID-19. The sequenced material came from peripheral blood. CDR3: CASSTPDSGTYEQYF. The CDR3 DNA is TGTGCCAGCAGTACCCCGGACAGTGGGACCTACGAGCAGTACTTC.